Included here is one T cell receptor beta chain sequence, with context. The sample belongs to a study of blood T cell repertoires in COVID-19. As for the study in general: T cells, B-cell-depleted T cells, or PBMCs provided the cDNA or gDNA that served as material.

While infection was still active, Seattle patients were enrolled and then followed longitudinally. CDR3 length: 15 residues. Germline-derived CDR1 and CDR2 are GTSNPN and SVGIG (reference sequence). V was trimmed by 2 bases and J by 0 bases, leaving 13 bases between them. Assay used: immunoSEQ multiplex PCR; TCRdb lists only in-frame clones, some missing. This sample carries nearly 200,000 clones, over 80% of them seen once, and the ten largest clones take 0.85% to 0.95%. The chain has TRBV30 and TRBJ1-2; D is unclear. The sequence was obtained from a man in his sixties with COVID-19, enrolled during active disease. Sequenced sample: peripheral blood. CDR3 nucleotide sequence: TGTGCCTGGAGTACACGCAGATATCCTAACTATGGCTACACCTTC. Encoded protein: CAWSTRRYPNYGYTF.